The 20 T cell receptor beta chains below were found in one sample sequenced in a study of vaccination and CD4 T cells after COVID-19. Which antigens these TCRs recognize remains unknown. Cultured CD4+ T-cell DNA underwent Oncomine TCR Beta short-read sequencing. TCRdb re-called the PCR reads through MiXCR, storing one row per CDR3 protein. Of some 15,000 distinct CDR3 sequences listed, 74% were seen once; the top ten hold around 15%. The treatment denotes: roughly 11-day PBMC culture with coronavirus spike peptide pools or control peptides (ViraFEST assay). The sequenced sample was CD4+ T cells from blood, cultured in vitro. These receptors originate from a human donor who had recovered from COVID-19.

This chain joins TRBV6-5 and TRBJ2-2, with 7 bases lining up with TRBD2. CDR3 length: 15 amino acids. The V gene end was trimmed by 3 bases and the J gene end by 7 bases; junction bases not matched to a gene: 8. Germline V gene lookup returns CDR1 MNHEY and CDR2 SVGAGI. The CDR3 protein is CASSYKGGRSGELFF. The CDR3 bases are TGTGCCAGCAGTTATAAGGGAGGGCGGAGCGGGGAGCTGTTTTTT.

The chain uses TRBV4-3 and TRBJ1-2, with TRBD1 matching 12 bases. Germline CDR1 LGHNA, CDR2 YSLEER. V trimming: 3 bases; J trimming: 4 bases; junction bases outside the gene matches: 3. This CDR3 spans 15 amino acids. The CDR3 nucleotides are TGCGCCAGCAGCCAGCCGGGACAGGGGGCCTATGGCTACACCTTC. This codes for CASSQPGQGAYGYTF.

The chain uses TRBV27 and TRBJ2-7, with 9 bases lining up with TRBD1. Germline CDR1 reads MNHEY; CDR2 reads SMNVEV (reference sequence). This CDR3 has 19 residues. After removal of 6 bases from V and 0 bases from J, the junction contained 18 bases not matched to a gene. The CDR3 is CASRGTTGGQWTSSYEQYF. Here the CDR3 DNA reads TGTGCCAGCAGAGGTACCACAGGGGGCCAGTGGACCAGCTCCTACGAGCAGTACTTC.

In this sample, this clonotype turned up a few times. This rearrangement joins TRBV20-1 to TRBJ2-7; 9 bases line up with TRBD2. Germline CDR1 and CDR2: DFQATT and SNEGSKA (reference sequence). Unmatched junction bases numbered 7, after V lost 7 bases and J lost 3 bases. CDR3 length equals 13 residues. This chain's CDR3 is CSGAGGPGYEQYF. The CDR3 DNA sequence: TGCAGTGGGGCGGGAGGGCCCGGCTACGAGCAGTACTTC.

This chain links TRBV20-1 with TRBJ1-5; a possible D gene is TRBD1 (5 bases). Germline V gives CDR1 DFQATT, CDR2 SNEGSKA (reference sequence). V lost 2 bases and J lost 6, with 14 bases in between. This CDR3 has 14 residues. The CDR3 DNA reads as TGCAGTGCTAGAAGCGACAGTCGCTTTCAGCCCCAGCATTTT. This translates into CSARSDSRFQPQHF.

The chain has TRBV10-3 and TRBJ1-1; TRBD1 is a possible D gene (5 bases). CDR1 and CDR2 from the germline V gene are ENHRY and SYGVKD. The CDR3 is 15 amino acids. The V and J ends lost 3 bases and 1 base respectively, with 12 bases between them. The CDR3 DNA sequence: TGTGCCATCAGTGATCCGGGACGGGAGAACACTGAAGCTTTCTTT. Encoded protein: CAISDPGRENTEAFF.

V is TRBV20-1 and J is TRBJ1-2, with D perhaps TRBD1 (6 bases). Between the trimmed V and J ends, which lost 3 bases and 4 bases, there was a span of 15 bases. There are 14 residues in the CDR3. Per germline, CDR1 DFQATT and CDR2 SNEGSKA (reference sequence). The chain's CDR3 is CSARADSTFYGYTF. The CDR3 nucleotides are TGCAGTGCTAGGGCGGACAGCACATTCTATGGCTACACCTTC.

This rearrangement joins TRBV6-1 to TRBJ2-7; no clear D gene. The V gene lost 6 bases and the J gene lost 2 bases, with 8 bases spanning the gap. CDR1 MNHNS and CDR2 SASEGT come from the germline V gene. The CDR3 loop spans 12 amino acids. The CDR3, as DNA: TGTGCCAGCAGCTCGATGGCCTACGAGCAGTACTTC. It translates to CASSSMAYEQYF.

The V gene is TRBV7-2, the J gene TRBJ2-7, with 7 bases identical to TRBD2. Trimming cost V 3 bases and J 2 bases; bases outside gene matches: 7. The germline gives CDR1 SGHTA, CDR2 FQGNSA. The CDR3 is made up of 15 amino acids. CDR3 nucleotides: TGTGCCAGCAGCTTGGAGGCGGGAGCCCCCTACGAGCAGTACTTC. It specifies CASSLEAGAPYEQYF.

This clonotype was detected once. V is TRBV27 and J is TRBJ2-5; D gene unclear. V gave up 5 bases and J gave up 0 bases, with 7 bases separating them. The CDR3 covers 13 residues. CDR1 MNHEY and CDR2 SMNVEV come from the germline V gene (reference sequence). The CDR3: CASSSRYQETQYF. The CDR3 DNA is TGTGCCAGCAGTAGCAGGTACCAAGAGACCCAGTACTTC.

The rearrangement joins TRBV6-5 to TRBJ1-1, with a possible D match to TRBD1 (5 bases). The CDR3 consists of 14 residues. CDR1 and CDR2 (germline): MNHEY, SVGAGI. V gave up 2 bases and J gave up 3 bases, with 10 bases separating them. CDR3 residues: CASSYDTGYTEAFF. CDR3 nucleotide sequence: TGTGCCAGCAGTTACGATACAGGATACACTGAAGCTTTCTTT.

The chain joins TRBV25-1 to TRBJ1-2; D call uncertain. V lost 2 bases and J 4 bases, leaving 11 bases between the germline ends. Germline-derived CDR1 and CDR2 are MGHDK and SYGVNS. The CDR3 has 14 amino acids. For the CDR3, the DNA is TGTGCCAGCAGTGAACCCTCGGGTGCCTATGGCTACACCTTC. This sequence encodes CASSEPSGAYGYTF.

The rearrangement joins TRBV7-2 to TRBJ2-7, with 11 bases fitting TRBD2. V was pared by 4 bases and J by 0 bases, with 8 bases of the junction left unmatched. Germline V gives CDR1 SGHTA, CDR2 FQGNSA. The CDR3 length is 17 residues. CDR3 protein: CASSSPLAGVSSYEQYF. DNA of the CDR3: TGTGCCAGCAGCTCCCCACTAGCGGGGGTGAGCTCCTACGAGCAGTACTTC.

The CDR3 spells CSARGGLAGEAPTDTQYF. CDR3 DNA: TGCAGTGCTAGAGGGGGACTAGCGGGAGAGGCCCCCACAGATACGCAGTATTTT. The chain carries TRBV20-1 and TRBJ2-3; 14 positions match TRBD2. The CDR3 runs 18 residues. CDR1 DFQATT and CDR2 SNEGSKA come from the germline V gene (reference sequence). With V trimmed by 1 base and J by 2 bases, 8 bases remained unmatched.

In its sample, this clonotype was seen a few times. V and J are TRBV20-1 and TRBJ1-2; TRBD1 is a possible D gene (6 bases). Germline lookup yields CDR1 DFQATT and CDR2 SNEGSKA (reference sequence). CDR3 size: 16 residues. V was trimmed by 2 bases and J by 4 bases, leaving 20 bases between them. The CDR3: CSARPRGSGGSYGYTF. The CDR3 DNA follows: TGCAGTGCTAGACCCCGCGGGAGCGGGGGCAGCTATGGCTACACCTTC.

This clonotype is deemed medium-sized. The chain couples TRBV7-2 to TRBJ1-2; a weak D match, TRBD1 (6 bases). The CDR3 totals 17 residues. Trimming cost V 2 bases and J 6 bases, with 22 bases left between them. Germline-derived CDR1 and CDR2 are SGHTA and FQGNSA. The CDR3 nucleotides read TGTGCCAGCAGCTTAATCGGGGGGCGCATCAGTCCCAATGGCTACACCTTC. The encoded protein is CASSLIGGRISPNGYTF.

The chain employs TRBV27 and TRBJ2-2; 10 positions match TRBD2. Trimming at V came to 2 bases and at J to 4 bases, leaving 4 bases not matched to a gene. The CDR3 length is 16 residues. The V gene's germline CDR1 is MNHEY and CDR2 SMNVEV (reference sequence). CDR3 sequence (DNA): TGTGCCAGCAGTTTAAAACTAGCGGGGTCCACCGGGGAGCTGTTTTTT. Translation gives CASSLKLAGSTGELFF.

This rearrangement joins TRBV6-5 to TRBJ1-6, with D perhaps TRBD1 (6 bases). CDR1 and CDR2 (germline): MNHEY, SVGAGI. The CDR3 sequence is 13 residues long. V was shortened by 2 bases and J by 11 bases, with 10 bases between the two germline ends. The CDR3 sequence is CASSYQRQAPLHF. CDR3 sequence (DNA): TGTGCCAGCAGTTACCAGAGACAGGCACCCCTCCACTTT.

DNA of the CDR3: TGTGCCAGCAGTGAAGACCCGGGGAGGGAGACCCAGTACTTC. It specifies CASSEDPGRETQYF. The rearrangement links TRBV6-1 to TRBJ2-5; a weak D match, TRBD2 (6 bases). Per the germline V gene, CDR1 is MNHNS and CDR2 is SASEGT. This CDR3 region has 14 residues. The V gene lost 1 base and the J gene lost 5 bases, with 11 bases spanning the gap.

The rearrangement links TRBV7-9 to TRBJ2-3; 9 bases agree with TRBD1. CDR1 and CDR2 (germline): SEHNR, FQNEAQ (reference sequence). The CDR3 covers 15 residues. Trimming took 1 base from V and 5 from J; bases not matched to a gene: 4. CDR3 sequence reads: CASSLGDRDIDTQYF. In DNA, the CDR3 is TGTGCCAGCAGCTTAGGGGACAGGGACATAGATACGCAGTATTTT.